The sequence of this T cell receptor (beta chain) was determined in a study of control samples from healthy donors and cancer patients. Between the trimmed V and J ends, which lost 5 bases and 8 bases, there was a span of 15 bases. In germline, CDR1 is MNHEY, CDR2 SVGEGT. This CDR3 has 13 amino acids. The repertoire was sequenced with immunoSEQ multiplex PCR; TCRdb's copy has only in-frame clones and lacks some. The data show 150,000 to 200,000 clones, 88% seen once. The chain recombines TRBV6-2 or TRBV6-3 with TRBJ1-2; D not certain. This TCR was recovered from a man younger than 35 in good health. Sequencing was carried out using blood. This CDR3 is CASSTPFAGGYTF. As DNA, the CDR3 is TGTGCCAGCAGTACTCCCTTCGCGGGCGGCTACACCTTC.